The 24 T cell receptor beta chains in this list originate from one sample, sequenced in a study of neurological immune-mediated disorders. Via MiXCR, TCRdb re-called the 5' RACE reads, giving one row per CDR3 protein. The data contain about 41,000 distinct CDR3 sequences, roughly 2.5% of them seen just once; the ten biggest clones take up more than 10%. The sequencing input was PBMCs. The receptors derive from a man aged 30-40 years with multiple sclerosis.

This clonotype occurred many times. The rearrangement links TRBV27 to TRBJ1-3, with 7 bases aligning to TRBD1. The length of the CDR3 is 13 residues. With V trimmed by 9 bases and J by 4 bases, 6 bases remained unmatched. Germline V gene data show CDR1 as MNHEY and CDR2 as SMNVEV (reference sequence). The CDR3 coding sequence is TGTGCCAGTTCCGGGACAGTCGGAAACACCATATATTTT. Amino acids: CASSGTVGNTIYF.

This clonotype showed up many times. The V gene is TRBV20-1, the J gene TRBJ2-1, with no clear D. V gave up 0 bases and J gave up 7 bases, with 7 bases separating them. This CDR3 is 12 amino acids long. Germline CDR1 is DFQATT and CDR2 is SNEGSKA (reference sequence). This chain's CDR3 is CSARETENEQFF. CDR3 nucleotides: TGCAGTGCTAGAGAGACTGAGAATGAGCAGTTCTTC.

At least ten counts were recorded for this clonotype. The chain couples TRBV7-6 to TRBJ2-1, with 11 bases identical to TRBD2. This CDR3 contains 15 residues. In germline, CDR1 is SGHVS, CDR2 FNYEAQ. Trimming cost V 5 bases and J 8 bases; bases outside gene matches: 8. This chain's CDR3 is CASSLNSGGAYEQFF. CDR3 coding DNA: TGTGCCAGCAGCCTAAATAGCGGGGGGGCCTATGAGCAGTTCTTC.

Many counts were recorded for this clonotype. The CDR3: CASSQGASGIQGEQFF. DNA for the CDR3: TGTGCCAGCAGCCAGGGGGCTAGCGGGATCCAGGGTGAGCAGTTCTTC. The chain couples TRBV7-2 to TRBJ2-1; a possible D gene is TRBD2 (9 bases). The V gene lost 5 bases and the J gene lost 9 bases, with 23 bases spanning the gap. CDR1 and CDR2 from the germline V gene are SGHTA and FQGNSA. The CDR3 length is 16 residues.

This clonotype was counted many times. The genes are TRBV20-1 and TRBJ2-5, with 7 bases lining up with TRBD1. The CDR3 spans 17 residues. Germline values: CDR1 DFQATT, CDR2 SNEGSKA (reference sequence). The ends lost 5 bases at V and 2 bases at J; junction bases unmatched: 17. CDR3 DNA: TGCAGTGCTGGTCCGGGACAGACCATACCCACTCAAGAGACCCAGTACTTC. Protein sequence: CSAGPGQTIPTQETQYF.

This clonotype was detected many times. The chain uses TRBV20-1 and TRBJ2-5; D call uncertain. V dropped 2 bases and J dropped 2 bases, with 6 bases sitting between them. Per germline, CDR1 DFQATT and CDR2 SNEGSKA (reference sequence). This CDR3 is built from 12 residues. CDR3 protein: CSARLAQETQYF. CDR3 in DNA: TGCAGTGCTAGACTGGCTCAAGAGACCCAGTACTTC.

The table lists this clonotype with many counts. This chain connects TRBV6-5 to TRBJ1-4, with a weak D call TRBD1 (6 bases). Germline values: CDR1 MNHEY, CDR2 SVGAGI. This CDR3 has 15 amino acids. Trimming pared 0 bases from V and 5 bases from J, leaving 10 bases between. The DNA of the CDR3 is TGTGCCAGCAGTTACTCGGCAGGGGCGAATGAAAAACTGTTTTTT. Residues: CASSYSAGANEKLFF.

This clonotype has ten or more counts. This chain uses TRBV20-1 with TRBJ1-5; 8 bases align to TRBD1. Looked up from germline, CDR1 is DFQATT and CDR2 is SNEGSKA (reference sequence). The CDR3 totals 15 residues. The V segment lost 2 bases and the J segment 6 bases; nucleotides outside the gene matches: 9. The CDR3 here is CSARRQGTGIQPQHF. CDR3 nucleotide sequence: TGCAGTGCTAGACGACAGGGGACAGGAATTCAGCCCCAGCATTTT.

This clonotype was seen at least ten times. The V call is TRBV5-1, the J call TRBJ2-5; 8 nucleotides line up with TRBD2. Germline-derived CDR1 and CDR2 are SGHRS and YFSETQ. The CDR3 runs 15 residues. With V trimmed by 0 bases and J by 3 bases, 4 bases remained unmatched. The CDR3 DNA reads TGCGCCAGCAGCTTGGACCCGGGGGGGGAAGAGACCCAGTACTTC. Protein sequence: CASSLDPGGEETQYF.

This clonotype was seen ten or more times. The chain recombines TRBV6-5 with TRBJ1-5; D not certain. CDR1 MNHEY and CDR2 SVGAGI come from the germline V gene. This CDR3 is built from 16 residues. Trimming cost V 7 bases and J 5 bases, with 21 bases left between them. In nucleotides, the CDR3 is TGTGCCAGCACCGACACGGACGTCTCGGTAGATCAGCCCCAGCATTTT. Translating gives CASTDTDVSVDQPQHF.

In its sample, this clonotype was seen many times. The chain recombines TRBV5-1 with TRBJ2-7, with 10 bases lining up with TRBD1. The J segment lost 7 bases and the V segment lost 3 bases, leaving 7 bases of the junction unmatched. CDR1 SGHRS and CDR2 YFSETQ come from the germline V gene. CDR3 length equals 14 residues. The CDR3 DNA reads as TGCGCCAGCAGCTCATACTGGACAGGGGGAGAGCAGTACTTC. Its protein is CASSSYWTGGEQYF.

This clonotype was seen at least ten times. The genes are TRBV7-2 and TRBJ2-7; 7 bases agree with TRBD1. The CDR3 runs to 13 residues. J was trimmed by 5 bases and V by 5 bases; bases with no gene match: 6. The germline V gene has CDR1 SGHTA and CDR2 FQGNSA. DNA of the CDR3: TGTGCCAGCAGCCGCCCACAGGGGCACGAGCAGTACTTC. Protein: CASSRPQGHEQYF.

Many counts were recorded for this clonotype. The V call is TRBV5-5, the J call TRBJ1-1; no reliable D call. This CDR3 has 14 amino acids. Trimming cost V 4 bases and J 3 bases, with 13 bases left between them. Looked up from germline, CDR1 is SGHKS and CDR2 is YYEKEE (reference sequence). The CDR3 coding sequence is TGTGCCAGCAGCATCGGAAGTTTGTACACTGAAGCTTTCTTT. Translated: CASSIGSLYTEAFF. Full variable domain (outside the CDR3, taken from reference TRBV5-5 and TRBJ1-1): DAGVTQSPTHLIKTRGQQVTLRCSPISGHKSVSWYQQVLGQGPQFIFQYYEKEERGRGNFPDRFSARQFPNYSSELNVNALLLGDSALYLCASSIGSLYTEAFFGQGTRLTVV.

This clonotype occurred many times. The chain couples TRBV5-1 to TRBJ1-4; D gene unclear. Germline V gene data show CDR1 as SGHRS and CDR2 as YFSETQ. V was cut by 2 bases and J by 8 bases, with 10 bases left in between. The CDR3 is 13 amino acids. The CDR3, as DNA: TGCGCCAGCAGCTTTGAAGGGCGCGAAAAACTGTTTTTT. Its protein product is CASSFEGREKLFF.

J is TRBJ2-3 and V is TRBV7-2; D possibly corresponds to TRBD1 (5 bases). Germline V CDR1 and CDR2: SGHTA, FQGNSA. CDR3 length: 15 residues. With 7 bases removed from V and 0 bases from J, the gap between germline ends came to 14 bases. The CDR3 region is CASNWKGSSTDTQYF. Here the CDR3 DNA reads TGTGCCAGCAACTGGAAGGGGTCTAGCACAGATACGCAGTATTTT.

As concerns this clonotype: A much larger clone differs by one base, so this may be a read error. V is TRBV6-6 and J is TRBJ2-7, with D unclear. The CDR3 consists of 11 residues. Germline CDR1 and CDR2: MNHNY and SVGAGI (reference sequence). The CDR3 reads CANSYSREQYF. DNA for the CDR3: TGTGCCAACAGTTACTCGCGCGAGCAGTACTTC.

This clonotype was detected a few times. The chain's CDR3 is CASSGYQGAGGELFF. The CDR3 DNA is TGTGCCAGCTCAGGCTACCAGGGCGCTGGCGGGGAGCTGTTTTTT. The chain couples TRBV18 to TRBJ2-2; weak D call: TRBD1 (5 bases). The CDR3 has 15 residues. Trimming took 5 bases from V and 7 from J, leaving 17 bases between them. Germline CDR1 reads KGHSH; CDR2 reads LQKENI.

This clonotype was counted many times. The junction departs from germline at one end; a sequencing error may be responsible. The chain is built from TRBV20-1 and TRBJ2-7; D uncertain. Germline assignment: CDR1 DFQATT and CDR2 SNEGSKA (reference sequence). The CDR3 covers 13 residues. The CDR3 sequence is CSARADLTPEQYF. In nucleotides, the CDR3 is TGCAGTGCCAGAGCCGACCTGACACCGGAGCAGTACTTC.

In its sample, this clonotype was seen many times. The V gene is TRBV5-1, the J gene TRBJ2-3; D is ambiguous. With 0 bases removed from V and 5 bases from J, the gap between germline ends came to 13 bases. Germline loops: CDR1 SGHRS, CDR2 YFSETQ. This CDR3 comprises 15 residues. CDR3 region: CASSLVSGSGDTQYF. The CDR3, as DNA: TGCGCCAGCAGCTTGGTTTCCGGTTCTGGAGATACGCAGTATTTT. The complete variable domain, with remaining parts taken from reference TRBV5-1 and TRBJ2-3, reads KAGVTQTPRYLIKTRGQQVTLSCSPISGHRSVSWYQQTPGQGLQFLFEYFSETQRNKGNFPGRFSGRQFSNSRSEMNVSTLELGDSALYLCASSLVSGSGDTQYFGPGTRLTVL.

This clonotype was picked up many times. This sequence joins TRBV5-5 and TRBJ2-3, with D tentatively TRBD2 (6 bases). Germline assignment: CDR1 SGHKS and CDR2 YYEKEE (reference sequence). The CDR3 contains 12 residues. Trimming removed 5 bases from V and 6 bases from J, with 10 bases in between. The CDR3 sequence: CASRSGDDTQYF. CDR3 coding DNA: TGTGCCAGCAGGTCGGGGGACGATACGCAGTATTTT.

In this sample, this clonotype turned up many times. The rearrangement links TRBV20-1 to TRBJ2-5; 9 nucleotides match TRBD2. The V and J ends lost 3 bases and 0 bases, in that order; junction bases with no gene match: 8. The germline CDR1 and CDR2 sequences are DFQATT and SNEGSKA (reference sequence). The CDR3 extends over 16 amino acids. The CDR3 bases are TGCAGTGCTAGGGTTCGACTAGCGGTGGACCAAGAGACCCAGTACTTC. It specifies CSARVRLAVDQETQYF.

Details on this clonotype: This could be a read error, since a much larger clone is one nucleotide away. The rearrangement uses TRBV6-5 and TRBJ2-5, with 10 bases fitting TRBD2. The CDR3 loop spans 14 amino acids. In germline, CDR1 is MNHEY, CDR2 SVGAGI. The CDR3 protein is CASRKRGGRENQYF. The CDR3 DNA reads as TGTGCCAGCAGAAAGCGGGGGGGCCGGGAGAACCAGTACTTC.

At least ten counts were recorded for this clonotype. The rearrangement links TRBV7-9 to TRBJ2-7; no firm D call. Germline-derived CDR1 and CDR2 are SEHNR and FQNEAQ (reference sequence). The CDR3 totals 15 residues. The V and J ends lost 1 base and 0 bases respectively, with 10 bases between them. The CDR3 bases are TGTGCCAGCAGCTTAGGAGCTGGAAGCTCCTACGAGCAGTACTTC. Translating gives CASSLGAGSSYEQYF.

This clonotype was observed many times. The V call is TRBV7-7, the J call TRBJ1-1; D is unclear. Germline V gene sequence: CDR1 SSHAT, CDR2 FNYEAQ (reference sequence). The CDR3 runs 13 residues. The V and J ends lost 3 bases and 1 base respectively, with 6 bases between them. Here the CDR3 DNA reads TGTGCCAGCAGCTTCGACTCGAACACTGAAGCTTTCTTT. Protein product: CASSFDSNTEAFF. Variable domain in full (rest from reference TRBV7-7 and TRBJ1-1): GAGVSQSPRYKVTKRGQDVTLRCDPISSHATLYWYQQALGQGPEFLTYFNYEAQPDKSGLPSDRFSAERPEGSISTLTIQRTEQRDSAMYRCASSFDSNTEAFFGQGTRLTVV.